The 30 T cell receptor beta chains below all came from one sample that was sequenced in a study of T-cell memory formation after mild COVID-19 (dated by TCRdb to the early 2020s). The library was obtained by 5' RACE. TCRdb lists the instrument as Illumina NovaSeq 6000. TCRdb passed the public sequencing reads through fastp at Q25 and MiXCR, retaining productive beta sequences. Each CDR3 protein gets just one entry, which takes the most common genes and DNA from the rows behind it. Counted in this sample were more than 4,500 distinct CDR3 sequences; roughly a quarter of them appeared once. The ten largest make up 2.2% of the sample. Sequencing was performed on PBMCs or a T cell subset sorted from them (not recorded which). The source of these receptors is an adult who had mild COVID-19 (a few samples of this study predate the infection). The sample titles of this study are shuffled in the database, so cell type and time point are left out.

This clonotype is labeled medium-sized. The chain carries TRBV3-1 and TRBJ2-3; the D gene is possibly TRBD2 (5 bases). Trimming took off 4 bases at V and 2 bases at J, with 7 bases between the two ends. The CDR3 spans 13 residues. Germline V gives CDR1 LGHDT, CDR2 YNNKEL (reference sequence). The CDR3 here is CASSRGATDTQYF. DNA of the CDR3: TGTGCCAGCAGCCGGGGAGCCACAGATACGCAGTATTTT.

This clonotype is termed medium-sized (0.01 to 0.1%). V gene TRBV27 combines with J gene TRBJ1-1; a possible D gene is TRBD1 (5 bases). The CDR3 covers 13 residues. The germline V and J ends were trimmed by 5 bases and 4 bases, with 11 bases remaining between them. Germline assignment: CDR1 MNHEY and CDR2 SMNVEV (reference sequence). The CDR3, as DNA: TGTGCCAGCAGTGTAGGGGCATTCACTGAAGCTTTCTTT. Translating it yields CASSVGAFTEAFF.

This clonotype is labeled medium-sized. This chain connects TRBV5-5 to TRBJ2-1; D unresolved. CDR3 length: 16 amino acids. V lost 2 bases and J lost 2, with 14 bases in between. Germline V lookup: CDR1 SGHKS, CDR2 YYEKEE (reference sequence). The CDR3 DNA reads TGTGCCAGCAGCTTTTCGACTGCCCTGGCCTACAATGAGCAGTTCTTC. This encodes CASSFSTALAYNEQFF.

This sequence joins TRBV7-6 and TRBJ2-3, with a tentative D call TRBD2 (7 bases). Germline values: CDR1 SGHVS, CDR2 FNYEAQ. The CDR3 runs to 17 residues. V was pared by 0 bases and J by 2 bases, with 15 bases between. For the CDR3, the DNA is TGTGCCAGCAGCTTAGCGTGGGAGGGGGGCCCCACAGATACGCAGTATTTT. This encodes CASSLAWEGGPTDTQYF. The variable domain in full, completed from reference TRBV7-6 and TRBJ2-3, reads GAGVSQSPRYKVTKRGQDVALRCDPISGHVSLYWYRQALGQGPEFLTYFNYEAQQDKSGLPNDRFSAERPEGSISTLTIQRTEQRDSAMYRCASSLAWEGGPTDTQYFGPGTRLTVL.

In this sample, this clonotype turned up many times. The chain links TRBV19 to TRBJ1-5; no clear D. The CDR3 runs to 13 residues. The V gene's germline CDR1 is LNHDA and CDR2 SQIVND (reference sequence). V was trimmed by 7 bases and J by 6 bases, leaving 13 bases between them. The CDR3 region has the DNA TGTGCCAGTACCTCTGCACTGGGTCAGCCCCAGCATTTT. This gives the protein CASTSALGQPQHF.

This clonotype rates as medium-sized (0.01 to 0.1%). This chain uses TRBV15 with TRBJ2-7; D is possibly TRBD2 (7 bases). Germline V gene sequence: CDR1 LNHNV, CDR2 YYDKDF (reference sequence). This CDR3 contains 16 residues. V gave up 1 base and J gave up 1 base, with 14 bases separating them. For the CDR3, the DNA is TGTGCCACCAGCAGAGGAGGGAGGGGGGCTTCCTACGAGCAGTACGTC. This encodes CATSRGGRGASYEQYV.

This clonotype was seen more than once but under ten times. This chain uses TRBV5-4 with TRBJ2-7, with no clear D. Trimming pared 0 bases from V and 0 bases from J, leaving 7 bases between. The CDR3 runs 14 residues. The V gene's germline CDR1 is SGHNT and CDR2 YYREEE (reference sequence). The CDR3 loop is CASSLDRFSYEQYF. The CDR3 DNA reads TGTGCCAGCAGCTTGGATAGGTTCTCCTACGAGCAGTACTTC.

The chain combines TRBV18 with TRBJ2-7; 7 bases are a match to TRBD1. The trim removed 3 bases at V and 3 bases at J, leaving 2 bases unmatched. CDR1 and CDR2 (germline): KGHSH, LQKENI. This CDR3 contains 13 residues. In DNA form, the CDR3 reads TGTGCCAGCTCACCCGCAGGGGGCTACGAGCAGTACTTC. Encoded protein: CASSPAGGYEQYF.

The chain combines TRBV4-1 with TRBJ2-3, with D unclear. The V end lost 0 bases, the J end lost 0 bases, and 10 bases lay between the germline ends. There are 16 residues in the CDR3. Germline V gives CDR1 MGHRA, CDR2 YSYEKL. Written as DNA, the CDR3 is TGCGCCAGCAGCCAAGAAGCACAGCCTAGCACAGATACGCAGTATTTT. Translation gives CASSQEAQPSTDTQYF.

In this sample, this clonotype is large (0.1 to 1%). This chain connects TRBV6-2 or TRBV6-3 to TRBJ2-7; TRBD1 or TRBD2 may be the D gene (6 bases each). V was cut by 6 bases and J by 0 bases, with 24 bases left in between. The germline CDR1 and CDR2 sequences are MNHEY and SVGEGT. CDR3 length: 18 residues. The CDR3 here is CASRSPFGMRDNSYEQYF. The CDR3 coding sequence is TGTGCCAGCAGAAGCCCTTTCGGGATGCGGGACAACTCCTACGAGCAGTACTTC.

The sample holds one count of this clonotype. The CDR3 spells CASSPGPPEIYGYTF. The CDR3 coding sequence is TGTGCCAGCTCACCGGGACCCCCTGAGATATATGGCTACACCTTC. The chain links TRBV18 to TRBJ1-2; D is possibly TRBD1 (5 bases). The V end lost 3 bases, the J end lost 5 bases, and 16 bases lay between the germline ends. The CDR3 has 15 residues. The germline V gene encodes CDR1 KGHSH and CDR2 LQKENI. Variable domain in full (rest from reference TRBV18 and TRBJ1-2): NAGVMQNPRHLVRRRGQEARLRCSPMKGHSHVYWYRQLPEEGLKFMVYLQKENIIDESGMPKERFSAEFPKEGPSILRIQQVVRGDSAAYFCASSPGPPEIYGYTFGSGTRLTVV.

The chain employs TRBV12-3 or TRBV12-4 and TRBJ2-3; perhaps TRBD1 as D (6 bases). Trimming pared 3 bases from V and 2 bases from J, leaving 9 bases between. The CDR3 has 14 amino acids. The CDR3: CASSLDRATDTQYF. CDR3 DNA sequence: TGTGCCAGCAGTTTGGACAGAGCCACAGATACGCAGTATTTT.

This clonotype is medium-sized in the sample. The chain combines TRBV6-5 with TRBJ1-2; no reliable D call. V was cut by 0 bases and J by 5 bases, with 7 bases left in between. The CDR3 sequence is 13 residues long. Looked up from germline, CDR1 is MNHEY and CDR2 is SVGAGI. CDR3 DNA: TGTGCCAGCAGTTACTCGAGAACGTATGGCTACACCTTC. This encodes CASSYSRTYGYTF.

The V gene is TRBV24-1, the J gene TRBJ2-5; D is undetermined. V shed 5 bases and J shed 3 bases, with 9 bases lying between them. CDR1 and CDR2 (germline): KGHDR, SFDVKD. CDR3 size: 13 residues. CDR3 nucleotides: TGTGCCACCAGTGCCGACACTGAAGAGACCCAGTACTTC. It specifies CATSADTEETQYF.

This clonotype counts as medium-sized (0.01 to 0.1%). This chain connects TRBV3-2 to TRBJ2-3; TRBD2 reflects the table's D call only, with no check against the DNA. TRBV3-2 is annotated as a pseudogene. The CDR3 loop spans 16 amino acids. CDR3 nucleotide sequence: TGTGCCAGCAGCCCCATGACTAGCGGGGCCACAGATACGCAGTATTTT. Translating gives CASSPMTSGATDTQYF.

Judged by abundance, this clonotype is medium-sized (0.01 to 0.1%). The CDR3 loop reads CASSSSTGPRANYEQYF. The CDR3 DNA reads TGTGCCAGCAGCTCCAGCACAGGACCGAGAGCCAACTACGAGCAGTACTTC. The gene calls are TRBV7-2 and TRBJ2-7, with D possibly matching TRBD1 (5 bases). Trimming took 4 bases from V and 3 from J, leaving 22 bases between them. Germline CDR1 SGHTA, CDR2 FQGNSA. The CDR3 is made up of 17 amino acids.

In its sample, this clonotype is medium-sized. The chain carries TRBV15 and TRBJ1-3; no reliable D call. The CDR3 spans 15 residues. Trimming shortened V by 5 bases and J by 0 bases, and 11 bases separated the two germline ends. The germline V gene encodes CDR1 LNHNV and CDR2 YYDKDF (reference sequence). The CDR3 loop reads CATSYSAFSGNTIYF. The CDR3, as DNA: TGTGCCACCAGCTACTCGGCCTTCTCTGGAAACACCATATATTTT.

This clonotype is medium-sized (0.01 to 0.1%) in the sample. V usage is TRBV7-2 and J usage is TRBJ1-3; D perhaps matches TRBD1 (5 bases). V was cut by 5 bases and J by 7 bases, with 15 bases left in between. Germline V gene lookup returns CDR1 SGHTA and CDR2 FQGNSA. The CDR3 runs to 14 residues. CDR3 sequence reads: CASSQPGLRNTIYF. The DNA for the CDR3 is TGTGCCAGCAGCCAACCGGGACTTAGGAACACCATATATTTT. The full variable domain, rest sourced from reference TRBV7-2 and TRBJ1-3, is GAGVSQSPSNKVTEKGKDVELRCDPISGHTALYWYRQSLGQGLEFLIYFQGNSAPDKSGLPSDRFSAERTGGSVSTLTIQRTQQEDSAVYLCASSQPGLRNTIYFGEGSWLTVV.

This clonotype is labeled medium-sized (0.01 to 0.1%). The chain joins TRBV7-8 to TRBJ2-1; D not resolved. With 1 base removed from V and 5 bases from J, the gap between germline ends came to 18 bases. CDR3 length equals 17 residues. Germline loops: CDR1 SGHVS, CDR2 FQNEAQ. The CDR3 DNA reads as TGTGCCAGCAGCTTAGGAGTTCCCCTAAAGCCGAACAATGAGCAGTTCTTC. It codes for CASSLGVPLKPNNEQFF.

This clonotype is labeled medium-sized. CDR3 loop: CASSFSSGTDTQYF. CDR3 coding DNA: TGCGCCAGCAGCTTCTCGAGCGGCACAGATACGCAGTATTTT. This chain uses TRBV5-1 with TRBJ2-3, with D unresolved. The CDR3 has 14 amino acids. In germline, CDR1 is SGHRS, CDR2 YFSETQ. Trimming stripped 2 bases from V and 1 base from J, with 8 bases between.

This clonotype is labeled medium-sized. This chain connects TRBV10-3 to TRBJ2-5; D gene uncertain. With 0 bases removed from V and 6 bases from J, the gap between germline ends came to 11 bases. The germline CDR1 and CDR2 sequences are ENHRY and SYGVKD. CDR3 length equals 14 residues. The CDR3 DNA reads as TGTGCCATCAGTGAGTCTTCGCGTCCTCAGACCCAGTACTTC. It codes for CAISESSRPQTQYF.

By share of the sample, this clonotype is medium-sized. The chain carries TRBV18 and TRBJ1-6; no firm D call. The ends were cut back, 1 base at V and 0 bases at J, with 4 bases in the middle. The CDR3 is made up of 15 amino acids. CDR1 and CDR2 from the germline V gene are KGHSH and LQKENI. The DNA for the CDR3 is TGTGCCAGCTCACCACAGGACTCCTATAATTCACCCCTCCACTTT. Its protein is CASSPQDSYNSPLHF.

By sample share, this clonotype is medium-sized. Written as DNA, the CDR3 is TGTGCCAGCAGTTACTACCCCGGTCGGGGCACTGAAGCTTTCTTT. Translating it yields CASSYYPGRGTEAFF. The genes are TRBV6-5 and TRBJ1-1; no clear D. The V gene lost 1 base and the J gene lost 4 bases, with 13 bases spanning the gap. CDR1 and CDR2 (germline): MNHEY, SVGAGI. This CDR3 contains 15 residues.

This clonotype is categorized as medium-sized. CDR3 protein: CASSPTGSHEQYF. The CDR3 DNA follows: TGCGCCAGCTCCCCGACAGGGAGCCACGAGCAGTACTTC. V and J are TRBV10-2 and TRBJ2-7; 7 bases line up with TRBD1. CDR3 length equals 13 residues. Germline V gene sequence: CDR1 WSHSY, CDR2 SAAADI. Trimming cost V 8 bases and J 5 bases; bases outside gene matches: 9.

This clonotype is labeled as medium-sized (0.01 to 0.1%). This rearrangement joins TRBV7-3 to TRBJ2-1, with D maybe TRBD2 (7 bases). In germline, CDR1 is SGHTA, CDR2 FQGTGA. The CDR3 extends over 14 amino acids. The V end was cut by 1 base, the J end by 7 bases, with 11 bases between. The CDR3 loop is CASSLRGGKNEQFF. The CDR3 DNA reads TGTGCCAGCAGCTTAAGGGGGGGCAAGAATGAGCAGTTCTTC. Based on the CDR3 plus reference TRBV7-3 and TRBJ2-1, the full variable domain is GAGVSQTPSNKVTEKGKYVELRCDPISGHTALYWYRQSLGQGPEFLIYFQGTGAADDSGLPNDRFFAVRPEGSVSTLKIQRTERGDSAVYLCASSLRGGKNEQFFGPGTRLTVL.

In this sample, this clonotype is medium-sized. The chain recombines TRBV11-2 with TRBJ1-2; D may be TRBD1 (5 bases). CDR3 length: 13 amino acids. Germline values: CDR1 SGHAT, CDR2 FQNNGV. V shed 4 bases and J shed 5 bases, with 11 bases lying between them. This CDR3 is CASSWGGAYGYTF. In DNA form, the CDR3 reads TGTGCCAGCAGCTGGGGAGGGGCTTATGGCTACACCTTC.

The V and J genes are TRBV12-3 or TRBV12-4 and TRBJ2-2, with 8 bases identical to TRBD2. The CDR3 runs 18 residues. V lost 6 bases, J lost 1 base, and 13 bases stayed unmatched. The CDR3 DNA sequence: TGTGCCAGCAGCTATGGGTGGCGGGGGGCCCTGAACACCGGGGAGCTGTTTTTT. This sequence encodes CASSYGWRGALNTGELFF.

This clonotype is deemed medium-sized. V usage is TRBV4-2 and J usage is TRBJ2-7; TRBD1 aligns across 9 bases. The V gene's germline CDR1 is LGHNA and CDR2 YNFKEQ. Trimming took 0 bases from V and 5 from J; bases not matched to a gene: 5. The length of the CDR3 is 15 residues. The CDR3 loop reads CASSQEYRGRNEQYF. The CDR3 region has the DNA TGTGCCAGCAGCCAAGAGTACAGGGGGCGGAACGAGCAGTACTTC.

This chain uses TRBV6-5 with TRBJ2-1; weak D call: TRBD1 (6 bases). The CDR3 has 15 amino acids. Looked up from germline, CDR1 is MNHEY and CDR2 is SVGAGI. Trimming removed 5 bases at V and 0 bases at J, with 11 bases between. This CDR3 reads CASSLDSSSYNEQFF. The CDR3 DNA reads TGTGCCAGCAGTCTGGACAGCAGCTCCTACAATGAGCAGTTCTTC.

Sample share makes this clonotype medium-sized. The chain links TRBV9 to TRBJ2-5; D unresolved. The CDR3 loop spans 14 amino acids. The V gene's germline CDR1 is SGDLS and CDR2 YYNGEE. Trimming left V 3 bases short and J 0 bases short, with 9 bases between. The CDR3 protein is CASSDRPYQETQYF. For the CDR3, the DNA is TGTGCCAGCAGCGACCGTCCGTACCAAGAGACCCAGTACTTC.